Presented here are 11 T cell receptor beta chains from one specimen sequenced in a study of T cell responses to AZD1222 COVID-19 vaccine. Libraries were prepared by immunoSEQ multiplex PCR; TCRdb keeps only in-frame clonotypes and omits some of them. Altogether approximately 140,000 clones are present, 91% being singletons, with the ten largest covering under 2%. Sequences were derived from peripheral blood, sampled 28 days after the second AZD1222 dose. These TCRs come from an adult who received the AZD1222 COVID-19 vaccine.

This clone appeared once. The V gene is TRBV5-1, the J gene TRBJ1-5, with TRBD1 matching over 7 bases. Trimming took 4 bases from V and 4 from J; bases not matched to a gene: 8. The length of the CDR3 is 15 residues. CDR1 is SGHRS and CDR2 is YFSETQ in the germline V gene. The CDR3 sequence is CASSPGGTENQPQHF. CDR3 DNA sequence: TGCGCCAGCAGCCCTGGGGGGACAGAGAATCAGCCCCAGCATTTT. Full variable domain (remainder filled in from reference TRBV5-1 and TRBJ1-5): KAGVTQTPRYLIKTRGQQVTLSCSPISGHRSVSWYQQTPGQGLQFLFEYFSETQRNKGNFPGRFSGRQFSNSRSEMNVSTLELGDSALYLCASSPGGTENQPQHFGDGTRLSIL.

The chain combines TRBV4-3 with TRBJ2-2; 7 bases are shared with TRBD1. Germline CDR1 and CDR2: LGHNA and YSLEER. This CDR3 has 16 amino acids. The trim removed 0 bases at V and 5 bases at J, leaving 6 bases unmatched. Here the CDR3 DNA reads TGCGCCAGCAGCCAAGATGCAGGGGGTAGTACCGGGGAGCTGTTTTTT. Protein: CASSQDAGGSTGELFF.

The chain combines TRBV6-5 with TRBJ1-5; tentatively, D is TRBD1 (5 bases). This CDR3 region has 15 residues. V lost 0 bases to trimming and J lost 4 bases, with 10 bases between them. The germline gives CDR1 MNHEY, CDR2 SVGAGI. This chain's CDR3 is CASSYSPQENQPQHF. In nucleotides, the CDR3 is TGTGCCAGCAGTTACTCCCCACAGGAGAATCAGCCCCAGCATTTT.

The chain joins TRBV3-1 (or the pseudogene TRBV3-2) to TRBJ2-7; D gene unclear. Germline CDR1 is LGHDT and CDR2 is YNNKEL (reference sequence). There are 13 residues in the CDR3. V was cut by 5 bases and J by 6 bases, with 14 bases left in between. The CDR3 loop is CASSLGKRSEQYV. The CDR3 DNA sequence: TGTGCCAGCAGCTTGGGAAAGCGATCCGAGCAGTACGTC.

This clone appeared a single time. The J gene is TRBJ1-2, the V gene TRBV7-8, with TRBD1 identical over 8 bases. This CDR3 is built from 14 residues. Per the germline V gene, CDR1 is SGHVS and CDR2 is FQNEAQ. Trimming removed 5 bases from V and 7 bases from J; junction bases left unmatched: 9. In DNA form, the CDR3 reads TGTGCCAGCAGCCCGACCGACAGGGGAAGTGGCTACACCTTC. Translated, it gives CASSPTDRGSGYTF.

The V gene is TRBV10-3, the J gene TRBJ2-1, with D perhaps matching TRBD1 (5 bases). Germline V CDR1 and CDR2: ENHRY, SYGVKD. The V end lost 0 bases, the J end lost 8 bases, and 17 bases lay between the germline ends. This CDR3 has 16 amino acids. CDR3 protein: CAISESGAVQGYEQFF. In DNA form, the CDR3 reads TGTGCCATCAGTGAGTCGGGCGCCGTCCAGGGCTATGAGCAGTTCTTC.

V and J are TRBV5-6 and TRBJ1-1; perhaps TRBD1 as D (5 bases). The germline V gene encodes CDR1 SGHDT and CDR2 YYEEEE. The V gene lost 0 bases and the J gene lost 1 base, with 10 bases spanning the gap. CDR3 length: 15 residues. CDR3 sequence: CASSLAAGQNTEAFF. CDR3 sequence (DNA): TGTGCCAGCAGCTTGGCCGCGGGGCAGAACACTGAAGCTTTCTTT. Variable domain in full (rest from reference TRBV5-6 and TRBJ1-1): DAGVTQSPTHLIKTRGQQVTLRCSPKSGHDTVSWYQQALGQGPQFIFQYYEEEERQRGNFPDRFSGHQFPNYSSELNVNALLLGDSALYLCASSLAAGQNTEAFFGQGTRLTVV.

CDR3 protein: CASSRRTATQETQYF. DNA for the CDR3: TGTGCCAGCAGCAGACGGACGGCTACTCAAGAGACCCAGTACTTC. V and J are TRBV13 and TRBJ2-5; D is unclear. Trimming shortened V by 5 bases and J by 2 bases, and 15 bases separated the two germline ends. This CDR3 comprises 15 residues. Germline assignment: CDR1 PRHDT and CDR2 FYEKMQ (reference sequence). The full variable domain, with the rest looked up from reference TRBV13 and TRBJ2-5, is AAGVIQSPRHLIKEKRETATLKCYPIPRHDTVYWYQQGPGQDPQFLISFYEKMQSDKGSIPDRFSAQQFSDYHSELNMSSLELGDSALYFCASSRRTATQETQYFGPGTRLLVL.

The J gene is TRBJ2-1, the V gene TRBV5-4; D uncertain. Per germline, CDR1 SGHNT and CDR2 YYREEE (reference sequence). V was pared by 6 bases and J by 1 base, with 11 bases between. This CDR3 spans 14 amino acids. As DNA, the CDR3 is TGTGCCAGCACCTCACGGCAGTCCTACAATGAGCAGTTCTTC. Encoded protein: CASTSRQSYNEQFF.

The chain has TRBV19 and TRBJ1-1, with TRBD1 as a possible D gene (5 bases). Trimming cost V 7 bases and J 4 bases, with 22 bases left between them. The germline CDR1 and CDR2 sequences are LNHDA and SQIVND (reference sequence). The CDR3 runs to 16 residues. For the CDR3, the DNA is TGTGCCAGTAACGACGCTGGGACTTCTGGGCTCACTGAAGCTTTCTTT. Translated, it gives CASNDAGTSGLTEAFF.

V usage is TRBV30 and J usage is TRBJ1-1; TRBD1 matches 7 bases. The CDR3 spans 13 residues. Germline V lookup: CDR1 GTSNPN, CDR2 SVGIG (reference sequence). V shed 3 bases, J shed 8 bases, and the junction held 9 bases outside the gene matches. The CDR3 sequence is CAWRAPGQREAFF. The CDR3 DNA is TGTGCCTGGAGGGCCCCGGGACAGCGAGAAGCTTTCTTT.